Below, 8 T cell receptor beta chains from the same sample are listed, as sequenced in a study of blood T cell repertoires in COVID-19. Some clones are missing from TCRdb's copy, which holds only in-frame ones; the method was immunoSEQ multiplex PCR. Here the sample spans over 250,000 clones, about 88% being singletons. The source material was PBMCs or T cells enriched from blood (not recorded which). The origin of the receptors is a man aged 55-75 years who had recovered from COVID-19.

V usage is TRBV7-6 and J usage is TRBJ2-5, with TRBD2 matching over 11 bases. After removal of 5 bases from V and 5 bases from J, the junction contained 10 bases not matched to a gene. Germline CDR1 SGHVS, CDR2 FNYEAQ. This CDR3 contains 16 residues. Here the CDR3 reads CASSPKLAGVLETQYF. The DNA of the CDR3 is TGTGCCAGCAGCCCAAAACTAGCGGGGGTTTTGGAGACCCAGTACTTC.

The chain couples TRBV9 to TRBJ2-1; 13 nucleotides line up with TRBD2. Germline CDR1 and CDR2: SGDLS and YYNGEE. The CDR3 totals 17 residues. V gave up 0 bases and J gave up 7 bases; unmatched junction bases: 7. The CDR3 is CASSVGVLAGGRNEQFF. The CDR3 DNA sequence: TGTGCCAGCAGCGTAGGTGTACTAGCGGGGGGGCGAAATGAGCAGTTCTTC.

V is TRBV6-5 and J is TRBJ1-2; a possible D gene is TRBD1 (6 bases). Germline-derived CDR1 and CDR2 are MNHEY and SVGAGI. The V end lost 6 bases, the J end lost 6 bases, and 17 bases lay between the germline ends. This CDR3 is built from 14 residues. The CDR3 region has the DNA TGTGCCAGCAGCCTAAACCGGGACACTAATGGCTACACCTTC. Protein product: CASSLNRDTNGYTF.

About this clone: The same CDR3 also results from other DNA sequences found in this sample. V is TRBV4-3 and J is TRBJ1-5, with 7 bases identical to TRBD1. This CDR3 spans 15 amino acids. After removal of 1 base from V and 2 bases from J, the junction contained 2 bases not matched to a gene. Germline V gene sequence: CDR1 LGHNA, CDR2 YSLEER. Here the CDR3 reads CASSQGTGGNQPQHF. The CDR3 region has the DNA TGCGCCAGCAGCCAAGGAACAGGGGGCAATCAGCCCCAGCATTTT.

This sequence joins TRBV27 and TRBJ2-5, with D tentatively TRBD1 (5 bases). The CDR3 spans 13 residues. Trimming took off 3 bases at V and 5 bases at J, with 10 bases between the two ends. Germline V CDR1 and CDR2: MNHEY, SMNVEV (reference sequence). The CDR3 nucleotides read TGTGCCAGCAGTTTGAACAGGAAGGAGACCCAGTACTTC. Translated: CASSLNRKETQYF.

V gene TRBV7-9 combines with J gene TRBJ2-7, with 8 bases lining up with TRBD1. J gave up 0 bases and V 5 bases, and 3 bases lay outside the gene matches. CDR1 and CDR2 from the germline V gene are SEHNR and FQNEAQ (reference sequence). This CDR3 is 14 amino acids long. In DNA, the CDR3 is TGTGCCAGCAGCCCGACAGGGGACTCCTACGAGCAGTACTTC. This gives the protein CASSPTGDSYEQYF. Complete variable domain (other parts from reference TRBV7-9 and TRBJ2-7): DTGVSQNPRHKITKRGQNVTFRCDPISEHNRLYWYRQTLGQGPEFLTYFQNEAQLEKSRLLSDRFSAERPKGSFSTLEIQRTEQGDSAMYLCASSPTGDSYEQYFGPGTRLTVT.

The J gene is TRBJ2-1, the V gene TRBV6-2 or TRBV6-3; 8 nucleotides align to TRBD2. V was pared by 2 bases and J by 1 base, with 7 bases of the junction left unmatched. The germline gives CDR1 MNHEY, CDR2 SVGEGT. The CDR3 consists of 17 residues. CDR3 in amino acids: CASSYPLLAASYNEQFF. CDR3 bases: TGTGCCAGCAGTTACCCCTTACTAGCGGCATCCTACAATGAGCAGTTCTTC.

The chain couples TRBV9 to TRBJ1-2; 8 bases match TRBD1. The V gene's germline CDR1 is SGDLS and CDR2 YYNGEE. The CDR3 consists of 12 residues. V gave up 6 bases and J gave up 8 bases; unmatched junction bases: 6. Here the CDR3 reads CASNDRGRGYTF. As DNA, the CDR3 is TGTGCCAGCAACGACAGGGGCCGCGGCTACACCTTC.